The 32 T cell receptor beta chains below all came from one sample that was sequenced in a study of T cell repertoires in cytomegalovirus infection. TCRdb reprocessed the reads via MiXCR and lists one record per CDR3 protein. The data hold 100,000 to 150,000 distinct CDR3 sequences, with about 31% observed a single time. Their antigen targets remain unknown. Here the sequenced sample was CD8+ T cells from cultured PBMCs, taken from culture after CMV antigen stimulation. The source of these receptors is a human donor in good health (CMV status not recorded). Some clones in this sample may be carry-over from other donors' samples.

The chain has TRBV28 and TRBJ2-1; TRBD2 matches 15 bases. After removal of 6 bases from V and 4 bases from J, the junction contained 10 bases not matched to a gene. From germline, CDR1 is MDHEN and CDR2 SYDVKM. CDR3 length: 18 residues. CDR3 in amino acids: CASSPPLGLAGGYNEQFF. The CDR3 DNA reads TGTGCCAGCAGCCCTCCTCTTGGACTAGCGGGGGGGTACAATGAGCAGTTCTTC.

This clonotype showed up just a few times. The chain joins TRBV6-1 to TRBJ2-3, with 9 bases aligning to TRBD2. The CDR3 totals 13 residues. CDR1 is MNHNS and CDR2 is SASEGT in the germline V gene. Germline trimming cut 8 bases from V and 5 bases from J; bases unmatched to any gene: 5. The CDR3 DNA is TGTGCCAGCGCGGGGGGGCCTTTAGATACGCAGTATTTT. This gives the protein CASAGGPLDTQYF.

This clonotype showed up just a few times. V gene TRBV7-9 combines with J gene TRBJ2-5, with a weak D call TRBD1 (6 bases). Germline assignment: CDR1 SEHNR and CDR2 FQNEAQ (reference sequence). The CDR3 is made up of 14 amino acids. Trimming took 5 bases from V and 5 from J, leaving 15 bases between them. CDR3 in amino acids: CASSLLDRGETQYF. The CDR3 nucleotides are TGTGCCAGCAGCCTCCTGGACAGAGGCGAGACCCAGTACTTC.

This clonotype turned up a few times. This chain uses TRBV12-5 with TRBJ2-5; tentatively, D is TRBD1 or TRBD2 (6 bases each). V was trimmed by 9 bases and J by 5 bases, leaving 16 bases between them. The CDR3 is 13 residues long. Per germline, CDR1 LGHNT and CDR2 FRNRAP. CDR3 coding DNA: TGTGCTAGGCCCCAGACAGGAGGGGAGACCCAGTACTTC. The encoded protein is CARPQTGGETQYF. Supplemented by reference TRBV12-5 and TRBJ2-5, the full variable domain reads DARVTQTPRHKVTEMGQEVTMRCQPILGHNTVFWYRQTMMQGLELLAYFRNRAPLDDSGMPKDRFSAEMPDATLATLKIQPSEPRDSAVYFCARPQTGGETQYFGPGTRLLVL.

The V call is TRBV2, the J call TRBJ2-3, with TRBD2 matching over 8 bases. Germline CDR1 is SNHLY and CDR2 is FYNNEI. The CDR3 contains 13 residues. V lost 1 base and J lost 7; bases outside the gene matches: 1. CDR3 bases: TGTGCCAGCAGTGAAGGCGGGGGGTATACGCAGTATTTT. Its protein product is CASSEGGGYTQYF.

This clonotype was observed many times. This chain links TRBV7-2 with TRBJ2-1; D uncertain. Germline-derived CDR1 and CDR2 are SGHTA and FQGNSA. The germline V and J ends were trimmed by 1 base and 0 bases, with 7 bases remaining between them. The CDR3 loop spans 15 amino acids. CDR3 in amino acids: CASSLDRSSYNEQFF. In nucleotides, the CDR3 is TGTGCCAGCAGCTTAGATAGGAGCTCCTACAATGAGCAGTTCTTC.

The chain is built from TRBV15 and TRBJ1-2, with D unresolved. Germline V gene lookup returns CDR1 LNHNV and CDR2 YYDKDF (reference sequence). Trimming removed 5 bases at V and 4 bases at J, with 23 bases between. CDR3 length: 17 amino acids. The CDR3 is CATSARLHSLHGYGYTF. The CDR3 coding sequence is TGTGCCACCAGCGCTCGCCTCCACAGTTTGCATGGCTATGGCTACACCTTC.

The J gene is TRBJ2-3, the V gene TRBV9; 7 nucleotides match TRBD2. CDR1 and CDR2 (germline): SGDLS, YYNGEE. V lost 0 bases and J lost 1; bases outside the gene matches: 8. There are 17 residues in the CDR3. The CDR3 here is CASSVGGLGGGTDTQYF. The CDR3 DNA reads TGTGCCAGCAGCGTAGGCGGATTGGGAGGGGGCACAGATACGCAGTATTTT. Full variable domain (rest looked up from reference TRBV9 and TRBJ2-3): DSGVTQTPKHLITATGQRVTLRCSPRSGDLSVYWYQQSLDQGLQFLIQYYNGEERAKGNILERFSAQQFPDLHSELNLSSLELGDSALYFCASSVGGLGGGTDTQYFGPGTRLTVL.

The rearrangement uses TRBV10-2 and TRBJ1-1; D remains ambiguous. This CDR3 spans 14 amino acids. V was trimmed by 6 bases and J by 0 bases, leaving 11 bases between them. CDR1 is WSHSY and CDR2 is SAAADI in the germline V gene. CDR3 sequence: CASSQTRLNTEAFF. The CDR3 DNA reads TGCGCCAGCAGCCAGACTCGCTTGAACACTGAAGCTTTCTTT.

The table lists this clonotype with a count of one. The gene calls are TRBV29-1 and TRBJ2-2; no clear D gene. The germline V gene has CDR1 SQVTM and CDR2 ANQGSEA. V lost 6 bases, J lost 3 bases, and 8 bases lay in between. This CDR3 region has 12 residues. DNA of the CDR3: TGCAGCGTAGATACGGACACCGGGGAGCTGTTTTTT. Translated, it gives CSVDTDTGELFF.

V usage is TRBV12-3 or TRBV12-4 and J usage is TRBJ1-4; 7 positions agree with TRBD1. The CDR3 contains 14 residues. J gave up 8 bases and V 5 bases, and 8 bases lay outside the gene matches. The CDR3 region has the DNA TGTGCCAGCAGTGGAGACAGGGAAATAGAAAAACTGTTTTTT. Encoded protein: CASSGDREIEKLFF.

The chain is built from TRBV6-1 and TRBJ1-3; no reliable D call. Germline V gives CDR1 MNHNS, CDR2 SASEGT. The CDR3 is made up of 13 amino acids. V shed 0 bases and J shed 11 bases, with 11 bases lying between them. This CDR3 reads CASSEALGNAIYF. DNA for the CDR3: TGTGCCAGCAGTGAAGCGCTCGGCAACGCCATATATTTT.

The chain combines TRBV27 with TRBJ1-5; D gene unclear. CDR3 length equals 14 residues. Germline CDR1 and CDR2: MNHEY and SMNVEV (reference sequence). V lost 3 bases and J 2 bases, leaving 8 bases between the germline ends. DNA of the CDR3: TGTGCCAGCAGTTTTAGGTCCGGCAATCAGCCCCAGCATTTT. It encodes CASSFRSGNQPQHF.

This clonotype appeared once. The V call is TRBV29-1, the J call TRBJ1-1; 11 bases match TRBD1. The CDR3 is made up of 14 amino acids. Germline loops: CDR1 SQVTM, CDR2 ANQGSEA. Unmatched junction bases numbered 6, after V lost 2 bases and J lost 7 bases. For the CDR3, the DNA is TGCAGCGTTGAATTCGGACAGGGGGCGATTGAAGCTTTCTTT. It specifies CSVEFGQGAIEAFF.

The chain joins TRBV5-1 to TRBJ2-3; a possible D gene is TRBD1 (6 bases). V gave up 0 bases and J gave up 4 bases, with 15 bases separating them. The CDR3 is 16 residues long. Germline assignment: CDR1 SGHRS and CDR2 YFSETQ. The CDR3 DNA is TGCGCCAGCAGCTTGGGGCAGGGGATGTTGGCAGATACGCAGTATTTT. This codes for CASSLGQGMLADTQYF.

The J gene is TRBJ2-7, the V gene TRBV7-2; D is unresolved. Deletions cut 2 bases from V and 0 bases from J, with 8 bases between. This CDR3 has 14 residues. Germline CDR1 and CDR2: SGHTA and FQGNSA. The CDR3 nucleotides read TGTGCCAGCAGCTTATTCGCTTCCTCCTACGAGCAGTACTTC. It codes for CASSLFASSYEQYF.

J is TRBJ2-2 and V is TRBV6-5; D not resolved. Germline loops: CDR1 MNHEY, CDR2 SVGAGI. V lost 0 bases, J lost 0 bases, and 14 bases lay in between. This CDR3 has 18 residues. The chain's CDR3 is CASSYSLSRASNTGELFF. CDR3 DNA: TGTGCCAGCAGTTACTCATTATCTCGGGCATCGAACACCGGGGAGCTGTTTTTT.

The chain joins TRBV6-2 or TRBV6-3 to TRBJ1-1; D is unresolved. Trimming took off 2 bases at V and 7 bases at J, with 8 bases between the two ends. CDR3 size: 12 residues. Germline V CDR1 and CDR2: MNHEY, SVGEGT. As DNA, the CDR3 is TGTGCCAGCAGTTACGGCAGACTTGAAGCTTTCTTT. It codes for CASSYGRLEAFF.

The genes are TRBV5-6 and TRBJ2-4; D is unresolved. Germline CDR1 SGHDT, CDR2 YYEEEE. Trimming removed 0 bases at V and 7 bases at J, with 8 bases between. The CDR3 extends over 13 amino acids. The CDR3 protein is CASSLGPGNIQYF. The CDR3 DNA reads TGTGCCAGCAGCTTGGGCCCCGGGAACATTCAGTACTTC.

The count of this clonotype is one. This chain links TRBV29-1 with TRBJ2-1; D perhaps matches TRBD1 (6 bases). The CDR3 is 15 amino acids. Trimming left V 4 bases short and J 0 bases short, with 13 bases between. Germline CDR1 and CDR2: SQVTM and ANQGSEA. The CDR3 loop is CSVVGKQGSYNEQFF. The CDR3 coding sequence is TGCAGCGTTGTCGGGAAACAGGGCTCCTACAATGAGCAGTTCTTC.

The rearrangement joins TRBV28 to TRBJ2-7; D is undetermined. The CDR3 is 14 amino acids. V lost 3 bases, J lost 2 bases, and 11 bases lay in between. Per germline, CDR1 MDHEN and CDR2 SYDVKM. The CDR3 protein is CASSLVDVAYEQYF. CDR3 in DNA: TGTGCCAGCAGTTTGGTCGACGTAGCCTACGAGCAGTACTTC.

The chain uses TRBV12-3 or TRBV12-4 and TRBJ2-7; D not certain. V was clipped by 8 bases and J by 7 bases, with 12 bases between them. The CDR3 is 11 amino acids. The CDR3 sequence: CASGSPREQYF. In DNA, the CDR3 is TGTGCCAGCGGATCCCCTCGGGAGCAGTACTTC.

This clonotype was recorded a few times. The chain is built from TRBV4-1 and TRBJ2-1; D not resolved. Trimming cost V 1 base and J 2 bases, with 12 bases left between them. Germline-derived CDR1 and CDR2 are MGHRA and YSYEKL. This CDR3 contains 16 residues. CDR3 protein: CASSQGPQSAYNEQFF. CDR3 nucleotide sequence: TGCGCCAGCAGCCAAGGACCGCAGTCAGCCTACAATGAGCAGTTCTTC.

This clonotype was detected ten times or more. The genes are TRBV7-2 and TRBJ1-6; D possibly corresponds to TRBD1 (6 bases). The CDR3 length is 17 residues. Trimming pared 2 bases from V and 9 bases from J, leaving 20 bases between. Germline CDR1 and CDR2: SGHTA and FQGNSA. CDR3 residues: CASSLRSGQSSASPLHF. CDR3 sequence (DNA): TGTGCCAGCAGCTTAAGGTCCGGACAGAGCTCGGCTTCACCCCTCCACTTT.

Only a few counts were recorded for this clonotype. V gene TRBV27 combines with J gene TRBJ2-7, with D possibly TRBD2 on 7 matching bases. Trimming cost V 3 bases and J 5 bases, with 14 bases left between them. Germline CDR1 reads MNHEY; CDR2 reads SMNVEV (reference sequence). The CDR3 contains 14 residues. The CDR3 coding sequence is TGTGCCAGCAGTTTGACGGGGGGCGCCGACGAGCAGTACTTC. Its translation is CASSLTGGADEQYF.

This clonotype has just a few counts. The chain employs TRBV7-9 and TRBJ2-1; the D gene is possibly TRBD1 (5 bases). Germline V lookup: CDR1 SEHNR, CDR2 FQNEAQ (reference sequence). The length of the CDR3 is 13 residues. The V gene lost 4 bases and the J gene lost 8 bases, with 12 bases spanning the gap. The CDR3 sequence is CASSSPVGHEQFF. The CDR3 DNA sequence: TGTGCCAGCAGCTCCCCCGTGGGGCATGAGCAGTTCTTC.

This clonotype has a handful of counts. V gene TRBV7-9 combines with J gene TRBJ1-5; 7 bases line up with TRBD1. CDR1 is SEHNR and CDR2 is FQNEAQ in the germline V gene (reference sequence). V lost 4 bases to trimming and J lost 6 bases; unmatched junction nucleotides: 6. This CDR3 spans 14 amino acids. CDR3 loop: CASSSGGVGQPQHF. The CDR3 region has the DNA TGTGCCAGCAGCTCAGGGGGAGTTGGTCAGCCCCAGCATTTT.

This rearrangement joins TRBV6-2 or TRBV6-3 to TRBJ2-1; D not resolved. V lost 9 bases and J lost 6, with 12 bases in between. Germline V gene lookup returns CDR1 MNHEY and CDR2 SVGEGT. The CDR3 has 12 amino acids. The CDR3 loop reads CASTQRANEQFF. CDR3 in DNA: TGTGCCAGTACCCAACGGGCCAATGAGCAGTTCTTC.

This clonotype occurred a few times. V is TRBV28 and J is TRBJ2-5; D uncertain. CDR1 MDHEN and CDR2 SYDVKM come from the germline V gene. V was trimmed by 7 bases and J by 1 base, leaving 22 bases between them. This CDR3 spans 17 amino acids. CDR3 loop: CASTRSRWGSSQETQYF. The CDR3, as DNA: TGTGCCAGCACACGGAGCCGATGGGGAAGCAGCCAAGAGACCCAGTACTTC.

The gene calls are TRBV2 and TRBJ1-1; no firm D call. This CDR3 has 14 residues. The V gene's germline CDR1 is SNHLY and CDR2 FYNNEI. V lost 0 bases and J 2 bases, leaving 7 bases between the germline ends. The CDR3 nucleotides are TGTGCCAGCAGTGAAGCCGGCAGCAACACTGAAGCTTTCTTT. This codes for CASSEAGSNTEAFF.

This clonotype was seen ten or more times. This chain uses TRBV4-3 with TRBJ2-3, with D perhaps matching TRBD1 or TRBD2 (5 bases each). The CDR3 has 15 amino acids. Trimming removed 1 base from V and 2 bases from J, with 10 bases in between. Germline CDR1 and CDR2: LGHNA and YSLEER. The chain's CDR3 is CASSQGGAFTDTQYF. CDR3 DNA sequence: TGCGCCAGCAGCCAAGGAGGGGCCTTCACAGATACGCAGTATTTT.

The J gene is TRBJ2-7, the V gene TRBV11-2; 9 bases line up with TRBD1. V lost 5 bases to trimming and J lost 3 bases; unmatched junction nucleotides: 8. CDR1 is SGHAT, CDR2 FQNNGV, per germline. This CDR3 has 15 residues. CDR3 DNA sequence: TGTGCCAGCAGCCTACCGGGACAGGGTTTCTACGAGCAGTACTTC. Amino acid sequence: CASSLPGQGFYEQYF.